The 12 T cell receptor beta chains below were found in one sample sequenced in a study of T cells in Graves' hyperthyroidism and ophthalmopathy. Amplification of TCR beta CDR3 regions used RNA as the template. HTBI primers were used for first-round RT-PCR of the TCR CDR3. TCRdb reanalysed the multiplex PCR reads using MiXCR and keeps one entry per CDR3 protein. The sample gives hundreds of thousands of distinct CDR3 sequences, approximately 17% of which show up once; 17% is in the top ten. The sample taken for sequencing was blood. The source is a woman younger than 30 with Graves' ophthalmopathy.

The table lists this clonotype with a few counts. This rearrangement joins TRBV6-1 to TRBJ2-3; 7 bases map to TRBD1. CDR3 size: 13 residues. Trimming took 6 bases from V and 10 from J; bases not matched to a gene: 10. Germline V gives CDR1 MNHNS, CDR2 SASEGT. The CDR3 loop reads CASRDSYRGPQYF. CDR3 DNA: TGTGCCAGCAGAGATTCTTACAGGGGCCCGCAGTATTTT.

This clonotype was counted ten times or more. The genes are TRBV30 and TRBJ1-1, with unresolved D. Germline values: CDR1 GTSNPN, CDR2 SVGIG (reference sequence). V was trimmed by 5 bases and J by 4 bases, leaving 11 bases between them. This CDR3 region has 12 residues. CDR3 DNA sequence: TGTGCCTGGGGTCTTGCTAGCACTGAAGCTTTCTTT. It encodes CAWGLASTEAFF. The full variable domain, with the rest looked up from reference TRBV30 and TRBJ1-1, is SQTIHQWPATLVQPVGSPLSLECTVEGTSNPNLYWYRQAAGRGLQLLFYSVGIGQISSEVPQNLSASRPQDRQFILSSKKLLLSDSGFYLCAWGLASTEAFFGQGTRLTVV.

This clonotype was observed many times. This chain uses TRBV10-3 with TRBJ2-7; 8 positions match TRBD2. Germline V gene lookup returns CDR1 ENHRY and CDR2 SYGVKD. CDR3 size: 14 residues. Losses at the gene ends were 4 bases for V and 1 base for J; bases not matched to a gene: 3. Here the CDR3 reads CAISVSGGSYEQYF. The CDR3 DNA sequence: TGTGCCATCAGTGTAAGCGGGGGTTCCTACGAGCAGTACTTC.

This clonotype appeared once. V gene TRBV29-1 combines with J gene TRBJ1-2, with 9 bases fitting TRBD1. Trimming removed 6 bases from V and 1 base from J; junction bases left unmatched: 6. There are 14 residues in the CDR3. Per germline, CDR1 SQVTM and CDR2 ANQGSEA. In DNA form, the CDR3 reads TGCAGCGTCCCACGGACAGGGGATAACTATGGCTACACCTTC. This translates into CSVPRTGDNYGYTF.

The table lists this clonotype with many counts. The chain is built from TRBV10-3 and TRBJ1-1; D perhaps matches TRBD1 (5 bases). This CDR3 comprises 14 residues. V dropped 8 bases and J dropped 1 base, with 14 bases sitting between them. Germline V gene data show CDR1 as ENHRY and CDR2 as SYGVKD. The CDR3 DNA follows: TGTGCCATCCGACCCAGGGAGTCGAACACTGAAGCTTTCTTT. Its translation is CAIRPRESNTEAFF.

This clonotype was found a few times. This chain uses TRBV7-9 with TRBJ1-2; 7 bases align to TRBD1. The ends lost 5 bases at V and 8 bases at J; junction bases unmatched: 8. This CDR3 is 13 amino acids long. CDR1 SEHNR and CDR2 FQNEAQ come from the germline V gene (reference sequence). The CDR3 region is CASSRSTGEGYTF. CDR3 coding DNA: TGTGCCAGCAGCCGATCCACAGGGGAGGGCTACACCTTC. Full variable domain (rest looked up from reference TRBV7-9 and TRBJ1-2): DTGVSQNPRHKITKRGQNVTFRCDPISEHNRLYWYRQTLGQGPEFLTYFQNEAQLEKSRLLSDRFSAERPKGSFSTLEIQRTEQGDSAMYLCASSRSTGEGYTFGSGTRLTVV.

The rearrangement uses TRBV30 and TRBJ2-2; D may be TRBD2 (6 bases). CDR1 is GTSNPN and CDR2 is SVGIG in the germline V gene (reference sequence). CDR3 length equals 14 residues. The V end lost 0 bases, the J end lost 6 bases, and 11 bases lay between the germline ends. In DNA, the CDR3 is TGTGCCTGGAGTGTAACGGGAGACCCCGGGGAGCTGTTTTTT. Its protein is CAWSVTGDPGELFF.

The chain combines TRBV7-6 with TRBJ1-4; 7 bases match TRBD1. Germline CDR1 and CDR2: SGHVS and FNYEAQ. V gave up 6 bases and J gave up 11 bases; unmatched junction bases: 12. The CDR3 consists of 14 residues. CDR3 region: CASSSRTGMRKLFF. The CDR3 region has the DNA TGTGCCAGCAGTTCTCGGACAGGAATGAGGAAACTGTTTTTT.

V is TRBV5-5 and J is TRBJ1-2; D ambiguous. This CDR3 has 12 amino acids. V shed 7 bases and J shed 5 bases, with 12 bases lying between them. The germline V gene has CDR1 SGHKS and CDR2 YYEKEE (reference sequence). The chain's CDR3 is CASLGETYGYTF. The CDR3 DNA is TGTGCCAGCCTTGGCGAGACGTATGGCTACACCTTC.

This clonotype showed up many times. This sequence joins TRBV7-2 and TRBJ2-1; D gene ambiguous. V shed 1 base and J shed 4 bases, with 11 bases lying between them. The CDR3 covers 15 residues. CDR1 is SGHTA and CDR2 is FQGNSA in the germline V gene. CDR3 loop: CASSLVAVLYNEQFF. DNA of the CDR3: TGTGCCAGCAGCTTAGTGGCGGTTCTTTACAATGAGCAGTTCTTC.

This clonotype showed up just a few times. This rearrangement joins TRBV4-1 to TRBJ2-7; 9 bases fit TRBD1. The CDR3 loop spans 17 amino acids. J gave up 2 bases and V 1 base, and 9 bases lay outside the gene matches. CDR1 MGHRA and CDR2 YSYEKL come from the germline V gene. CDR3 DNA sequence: TGCGCCAGCAGCCAAGGAGACCACAGGGGGCGAACCTACGAGCAGTACTTC. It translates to CASSQGDHRGRTYEQYF.

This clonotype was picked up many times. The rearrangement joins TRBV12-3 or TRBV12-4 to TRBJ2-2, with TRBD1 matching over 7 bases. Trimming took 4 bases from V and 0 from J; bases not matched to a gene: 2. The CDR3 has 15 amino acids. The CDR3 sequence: CASSWGTANTGELFF. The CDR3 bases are TGTGCCAGCAGTTGGGGGACAGCGAACACCGGGGAGCTGTTTTTT.